The 7 T cell receptor beta chains listed next were all sequenced from one sample in a study of OX40 agonist ivuxolimab in advanced cancers. Clones were sequenced by immunoSEQ multiplex PCR, and TCRdb holds only the in-frame ones, with some missing. The sample yields approximately 38,000 clones, 82% seen once. The specimen was CD4+ or CD8+ T cells sorted from blood, collected in a trial of the OX40 agonist ivuxolimab. Receptor source: an adult with an advanced solid tumor such as melanoma, head and neck, liver or kidney cancer.

CDR3 DNA sequence: TGTGCCAGCAGCCCGGGGCGAGCCTATGGCTACACCTTC. It codes for CASSPGRAYGYTF. The gene calls are TRBV11-2 and TRBJ1-2, with D tentatively TRBD1 (5 bases). Trimming took 5 bases from V and 4 from J, leaving 11 bases between them. CDR1 and CDR2 from the germline V gene are SGHAT and FQNNGV. CDR3 length equals 13 residues. Looking up the rest from reference TRBV11-2 and TRBJ1-2 gives the full variable domain: EAGVAQSPRYKIIEKRQSVAFWCNPISGHATLYWYQQILGQGPKLLIQFQNNGVVDDSQLPKDRFSAERLKGVDSTLKIQPAKLEDSAVYLCASSPGRAYGYTFGSGTRLTVV.

The chain carries TRBV4-1 and TRBJ2-5; possible D gene TRBD2, 5 bases. Germline-derived CDR1 and CDR2 are MGHRA and YSYEKL. The CDR3 extends over 16 amino acids. Trimming pared 6 bases from V and 1 base from J, leaving 18 bases between. As DNA, the CDR3 is TGCGCCAGCAGGCAACATTTCGGGATACGCCAAGAGACCCAGTACTTC. It encodes CASRQHFGIRQETQYF.

The chain has TRBV5-4 and TRBJ1-1; no clear D gene. V was cut by 1 base and J by 5 bases, with 12 bases left in between. This CDR3 region has 14 residues. In germline, CDR1 is SGHNT, CDR2 YYREEE (reference sequence). CDR3 sequence reads: CASSLTAEVTEAFF. Here the CDR3 DNA reads TGTGCCAGCAGCTTGACAGCGGAGGTGACTGAAGCTTTCTTT.

This clone turned up a few times. The same CDR3 arises from other DNA sequences in this sample as well. The rearrangement joins TRBV5-6 to TRBJ1-5; D uncertain. V was cut by 0 bases and J by 6 bases, with 7 bases left in between. Per the germline V gene, CDR1 is SGHDT and CDR2 is YYEEEE. The CDR3 length is 13 residues. The CDR3 region has the DNA TGTGCCAGCAGCTTGGACCGCGGTCAGCCCCAGCATTTT. This encodes CASSLDRGQPQHF.

The chain employs TRBV7-8 and TRBJ1-1, with D hard to call. Trimming pared 0 bases from V and 11 bases from J, leaving 7 bases between. This CDR3 comprises 11 residues. Germline V gene lookup returns CDR1 SGHVS and CDR2 FQNEAQ. CDR3 nucleotides: TGTGCCAGCAGCTTAGCGAGGGAGGCTTTCTTT. Amino acid sequence: CASSLAREAFF. Combining the CDR3 with reference TRBV7-8 and TRBJ1-1 gives the whole variable domain GAGVSQSPRYKVAKRGQDVALRCDPISGHVSLFWYQQALGQGPEFLTYFQNEAQLDKSGLPSDRFFAERPEGSVSTLKIQRTQQEDSAVYLCASSLAREAFFGQGTRLTVV.

The gene calls are TRBV7-8 and TRBJ1-2; a weak D match, TRBD1 (6 bases). Looked up from germline, CDR1 is SGHVS and CDR2 is FQNEAQ. This CDR3 has 14 residues. Trimming took off 6 bases at V and 7 bases at J, with 18 bases between the two ends. The CDR3 region is CASSPSPGDSGYTF. The CDR3, as DNA: TGTGCCAGCAGTCCTAGCCCAGGGGATAGTGGCTACACCTTC.

This clone was counted between two and nine times. The V call is TRBV7-7, the J call TRBJ2-7; the D is unclear. Trimming took off 5 bases at V and 4 bases at J, with 15 bases between the two ends. The V gene's germline CDR1 is SSHAT and CDR2 FNYEAQ (reference sequence). This CDR3 contains 14 residues. The chain's CDR3 is CASSPTIPAYEQYF. For the CDR3, the DNA is TGTGCCAGCAGCCCGACCATCCCCGCTTACGAGCAGTACTTC.